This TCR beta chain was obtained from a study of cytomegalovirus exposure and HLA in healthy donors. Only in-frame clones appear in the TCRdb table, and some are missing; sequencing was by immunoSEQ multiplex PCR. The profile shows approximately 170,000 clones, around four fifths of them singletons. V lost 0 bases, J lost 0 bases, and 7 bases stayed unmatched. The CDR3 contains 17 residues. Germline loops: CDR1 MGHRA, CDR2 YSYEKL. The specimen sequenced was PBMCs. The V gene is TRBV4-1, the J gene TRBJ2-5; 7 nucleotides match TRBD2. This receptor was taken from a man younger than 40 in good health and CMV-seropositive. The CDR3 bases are TGCGCCAGCAGCCAAGATCAGCGGGGAGCGTACCAAGAGACCCAGTACTTC. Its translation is CASSQDQRGAYQETQYF.